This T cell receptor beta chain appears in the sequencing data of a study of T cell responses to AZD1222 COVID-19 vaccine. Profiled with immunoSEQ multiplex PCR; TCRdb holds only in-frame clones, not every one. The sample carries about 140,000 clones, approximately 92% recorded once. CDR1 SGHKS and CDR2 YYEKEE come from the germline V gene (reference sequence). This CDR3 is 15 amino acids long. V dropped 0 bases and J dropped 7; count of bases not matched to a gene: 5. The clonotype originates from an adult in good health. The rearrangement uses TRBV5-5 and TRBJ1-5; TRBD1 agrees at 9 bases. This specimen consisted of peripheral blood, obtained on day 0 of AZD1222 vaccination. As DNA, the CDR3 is TGTGCCAGCAGCTTGGTCGACAGGGGGGACCAGCCCCAGCATTTT. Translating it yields CASSLVDRGDQPQHF. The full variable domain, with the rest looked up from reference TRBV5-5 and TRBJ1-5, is DAGVTQSPTHLIKTRGQQVTLRCSPISGHKSVSWYQQVLGQGPQFIFQYYEKEERGRGNFPDRFSARQFPNYSSELNVNALLLGDSALYLCASSLVDRGDQPQHFGDGTRLSIL.